Following are 26 T cell receptor beta chains from one sample sequenced in a study of control samples from healthy donors and cancer patients. TCRdb's table, derived via immunoSEQ multiplex PCR, lists solely in-frame clones and lacks some. This sample has about 100,000 clones, with roughly 79% found just once. Sequencing was carried out using blood. The receptors were gathered from a man aged 18 to 30 in good health.

The chain uses TRBV18 and TRBJ1-1, with TRBD1 identical over 9 bases. Losses at the gene ends were 4 bases for V and 3 bases for J; bases not matched to a gene: 6. This CDR3 comprises 15 residues. Germline V CDR1 and CDR2: KGHSH, LQKENI. Here the CDR3 DNA reads TGTGCCAGCTCACAGTTGACAGGGGGGGACACTGAAGCTTTCTTT. It translates to CASSQLTGGDTEAFF.

This chain joins TRBV9 and TRBJ2-2; 7 nucleotides line up with TRBD2. The V segment lost 0 bases and the J segment 5 bases; nucleotides outside the gene matches: 10. Germline V gene sequence: CDR1 SGDLS, CDR2 YYNGEE. CDR3 length: 17 residues. This CDR3 is CASSVVEAGVITGELFF. Written as DNA, the CDR3 is TGTGCCAGCAGCGTAGTAGAGGCGGGGGTAATAACCGGGGAGCTGTTTTTT.

The chain uses TRBV6-6 and TRBJ1-2; 8 bases map to TRBD1. Looked up from germline, CDR1 is MNHNY and CDR2 is SVGAGI (reference sequence). The ends lost 6 bases at V and 4 bases at J; junction bases unmatched: 10. The CDR3 is made up of 15 amino acids. As DNA, the CDR3 is TGTGCCAGCAGCCCATCAGGGGGCGCGGGCTATGGCTACACCTTC. Translated: CASSPSGGAGYGYTF.

The CDR3, as DNA: TGTGCCAGCACCCTCAAAGTGGCAGGGATGGGGTTAGGGGAGCTGTTTTTT. As protein: CASTLKVAGMGLGELFF. The chain links TRBV7-6 to TRBJ2-2; weak D call: TRBD1 (5 bases). The CDR3 length is 17 residues. Germline assignment: CDR1 SGHVS and CDR2 FNYEAQ. V was cut by 7 bases and J by 8 bases, with 26 bases left in between.

The chain couples TRBV28 to TRBJ2-5, with D possibly TRBD2 on 5 matching bases. The CDR3 covers 13 residues. CDR1 and CDR2 (germline): MDHEN, SYDVKM. V was pared by 10 bases and J by 2 bases, with 14 bases between. In DNA form, the CDR3 reads TGTGCCATTCTCGGGTCGGGGCAAGAGACCCAGTACTTC. It codes for CAILGSGQETQYF.

This chain joins TRBV3-1 (or the pseudogene TRBV3-2) and TRBJ2-4; unclear D gene. This CDR3 comprises 17 residues. The V gene's germline CDR1 is LGHDT and CDR2 YNNKEL (reference sequence). V shed 1 base and J shed 0 bases, with 13 bases lying between them. The CDR3 DNA follows: TGTGCCAGCAGCCAAGGGGTCACTTATCTAGCCAAAAACATTCAGTACTTC. Translating gives CASSQGVTYLAKNIQYF.

This rearrangement joins TRBV27 to TRBJ2-3; D is perhaps TRBD2 (7 bases). Germline V CDR1 and CDR2: MNHEY, SMNVEV (reference sequence). Between the trimmed V and J ends, which lost 3 bases and 4 bases, there was a span of 14 bases. The CDR3 length is 15 residues. The DNA for the CDR3 is TGTGCCAGCAGTTTGGTGGGGGGGCCCCCAGATACGCAGTATTTT. Residues: CASSLVGGPPDTQYF.

The chain employs TRBV28 and TRBJ1-1; D possibly corresponds to TRBD1 (5 bases). Germline CDR1 MDHEN, CDR2 SYDVKM. The CDR3 has 14 residues. The V gene lost 7 bases and the J gene lost 0 bases, with 12 bases spanning the gap. In nucleotides, the CDR3 is TGTGCCAGCATCCTTACGGGGCTGAACACTGAAGCTTTCTTT. Translation gives CASILTGLNTEAFF.

The J gene is TRBJ1-3, the V gene TRBV7-9; TRBD1 agrees at 12 bases. CDR1 is SEHNR, CDR2 FQNEAQ, per germline (reference sequence). Trimming at V came to 7 bases and at J to 4 bases, leaving 5 bases not matched to a gene. The CDR3 contains 15 residues. The CDR3 nucleotides are TGTGCCAGCACCGGGACAGGGGGCGCCGGAAACACCATATATTTT. Its protein product is CASTGTGGAGNTIYF. Full variable domain (missing parts from reference TRBV7-9 and TRBJ1-3): DTGVSQNPRHKITKRGQNVTFRCDPISEHNRLYWYRQTLGQGPEFLTYFQNEAQLEKSRLLSDRFSAERPKGSFSTLEIQRTEQGDSAMYLCASTGTGGAGNTIYFGEGSWLTVV.

This clone has a single count. V is TRBV10-1 and J is TRBJ2-5, with 8 bases lining up with TRBD2. V shed 10 bases and J 0 bases; nucleotides not matched to a gene: 10. Germline V gives CDR1 WNHNN, CDR2 SYGVQD (reference sequence). The CDR3 is 15 amino acids. The CDR3 region has the DNA TGCGCCACTTCTAAGCGGGGGACATACCAAGAGACCCAGTACTTC. This gives the protein CATSKRGTYQETQYF.

The chain links TRBV5-1 to TRBJ1-1, with D maybe TRBD1 (5 bases). V was shortened by 2 bases and J by 4 bases, with 9 bases between the two germline ends. Germline V gene sequence: CDR1 SGHRS, CDR2 YFSETQ. This CDR3 comprises 13 residues. CDR3 in DNA: TGCGCCAGCAGCTTCGGGGCAGGCACTGAAGCTTTCTTT. Protein: CASSFGAGTEAFF.

The table lists this clone with a few counts. The V gene is TRBV5-1, the J gene TRBJ2-1; 10 bases agree with TRBD1. V dropped 4 bases and J dropped 9; count of bases not matched to a gene: 16. The CDR3 spans 17 residues. The germline CDR1 and CDR2 sequences are SGHRS and YFSETQ. CDR3: CASSQNPPGQGTGEQFF. The CDR3 nucleotides read TGCGCCAGCAGCCAGAACCCACCGGGACAGGGGACGGGTGAGCAGTTCTTC.

CDR3 residues: CASSSGTIRAYEQYF. In DNA form, the CDR3 reads TGTGCCAGCAGTTCCGGGACCATCAGGGCCTACGAGCAGTACTTC. V is TRBV6-5 and J is TRBJ2-7; D assignment may be TRBD1 or TRBD2 (5 bases each). The CDR3 runs 15 residues. The V end lost 4 bases, the J end lost 2 bases, and 15 bases lay between the germline ends. Germline loops: CDR1 MNHEY, CDR2 SVGAGI.

This clone occurred once. The V gene is TRBV18, the J gene TRBJ2-3, with 7 bases identical to TRBD2. After removal of 2 bases from V and 1 base from J, the junction contained 6 bases not matched to a gene. The CDR3 sequence is 16 residues long. Germline CDR1 reads KGHSH; CDR2 reads LQKENI. The DNA of the CDR3 is TGTGCCAGCTCACCAGGGGGGGTCGAAGGCACAGATACGCAGTATTTT. It is translated as CASSPGGVEGTDTQYF.

About this clone itself: In the same sample, other DNA sequences code for this CDR3. The gene calls are TRBV12-3 or TRBV12-4 and TRBJ1-3, with TRBD1 as a possible D gene (6 bases). This CDR3 is 13 amino acids long. Deletions cut 5 bases from V and 3 bases from J, with 8 bases between. CDR3 DNA: TGTGCCAGCAGTCCAGGGGTTGGAAACACCATATATTTT. Translation: CASSPGVGNTIYF.

This chain joins TRBV4-1 and TRBJ1-4; maybe TRBD1 (5 bases). V was clipped by 7 bases and J by 8 bases, with 23 bases between them. Germline V gene sequence: CDR1 MGHRA, CDR2 YSYEKL. CDR3 length equals 16 residues. The chain's CDR3 is CASKNSGGDPQEKLFF. CDR3 nucleotide sequence: TGCGCCAGCAAAAACTCGGGGGGGGATCCGCAGGAAAAACTGTTTTTT.

This chain uses TRBV28 with TRBJ1-2; unclear D gene. The CDR3 is made up of 12 amino acids. The V gene's germline CDR1 is MDHEN and CDR2 SYDVKM. V was shortened by 5 bases and J by 6 bases, with 10 bases between the two germline ends. The DNA for the CDR3 is TGTGCCAGCAGTATTCGCGGTAATGGCTACACCTTC. Residues: CASSIRGNGYTF.

This clone has a handful of counts. This chain uses TRBV28 with TRBJ1-2; 7 bases fit TRBD1. The CDR3 covers 14 residues. Looked up from germline, CDR1 is MDHEN and CDR2 is SYDVKM. V trimming: 6 bases; J trimming: 4 bases; junction bases outside the gene matches: 8. DNA for the CDR3: TGTGCCAGCAGGAAAGGGGGCGCCGTCTATGGCTACACCTTC. Protein: CASRKGGAVYGYTF.

In its sample, this clone was seen a few times. This chain joins TRBV2 and TRBJ2-1; 10 bases map to TRBD1. This CDR3 has 14 amino acids. V trimming: 7 bases; J trimming: 9 bases; junction bases outside the gene matches: 9. Germline lookup yields CDR1 SNHLY and CDR2 FYNNEI. CDR3 in amino acids: CASTRDRGEGEQFF. The CDR3 bases are TGTGCCAGCACTAGGGACAGGGGAGAGGGTGAGCAGTTCTTC. Combining the CDR3 with reference TRBV2 and TRBJ2-1 gives the whole variable domain EPEVTQTPSHQVTQMGQEVILRCVPISNHLYFYWYRQILGQKVEFLVSFYNNEISEKSEIFDDQFSVERPDGSNFTLKIRSTKLEDSAMYFCASTRDRGEGEQFFGPGTRLTVL.

The chain links TRBV7-9 to TRBJ2-5; tentative D call: TRBD2 (6 bases). The CDR3 spans 16 residues. Germline V lookup: CDR1 SEHNR, CDR2 FQNEAQ (reference sequence). V lost 1 base to trimming and J lost 5 bases, with 17 bases between them. The CDR3 DNA sequence: TGTGCCAGCAGCTTAGGGGCGGGGTCCGTGCAGGAGACCCAGTACTTC. Its protein product is CASSLGAGSVQETQYF.

V and J are TRBV5-1 and TRBJ2-1; 10 nucleotides agree with TRBD1. The CDR3 totals 15 residues. J gave up 5 bases and V 3 bases, and 5 bases lay outside the gene matches. CDR1 is SGHRS, CDR2 YFSETQ, per germline. The CDR3 sequence: CASSWTGTGDNEQFF. In DNA form, the CDR3 reads TGCGCCAGCAGCTGGACCGGGACAGGGGACAATGAGCAGTTCTTC.

The rearrangement uses TRBV6-1 and TRBJ1-6; D ambiguous. Deletions cut 1 base from V and 6 bases from J, with 7 bases between. This CDR3 region has 14 residues. Germline V gene sequence: CDR1 MNHNS, CDR2 SASEGT. The CDR3 coding sequence is TGTGCCAGCAGTGAAGGTGGCGGTAATTCACCCCTCCACTTT. It is translated as CASSEGGGNSPLHF.

The gene calls are TRBV6-5 and TRBJ2-3; possible D gene TRBD2, 6 bases. Between the trimmed V and J ends, which lost 2 bases and 4 bases, there was a span of 10 bases. Germline V gene data show CDR1 as MNHEY and CDR2 as SVGAGI. The CDR3 extends over 14 amino acids. CDR3 sequence: CASSYGGEADTQYF. DNA for the CDR3: TGTGCCAGCAGTTACGGCGGGGAGGCAGATACGCAGTATTTT.

The rearrangement links TRBV7-6 to TRBJ2-6, with TRBD1 matching 7 bases. V shed 5 bases, J shed 0 bases, and the junction held 10 bases outside the gene matches. From germline, CDR1 is SGHVS and CDR2 FNYEAQ. CDR3 length: 18 amino acids. CDR3 DNA sequence: TGTGCCAGCAGCCCTAGGGGGAGACAGGGCTCTGGGGCCAACGTCCTGACTTTC. This encodes CASSPRGRQGSGANVLTF.

The chain couples TRBV6-1 to TRBJ1-2, with unresolved D. The CDR3 is made up of 13 amino acids. CDR1 is MNHNS and CDR2 is SASEGT in the germline V gene. Trimming cost V 3 bases and J 7 bases, with 12 bases left between them. CDR3 coding DNA: TGTGCCAGCAGTGATGGAGAAGTGGGTGGCTACACCTTC. Translating it yields CASSDGEVGGYTF.

This clone was recorded a few times. The V and J genes are TRBV20-1 and TRBJ2-5; TRBD1 agrees at 7 bases. CDR3 length equals 11 residues. Per the germline V gene, CDR1 is DFQATT and CDR2 is SNEGSKA (reference sequence). The CDR3 DNA follows: TGCGGTGGACAGGTCCAAGAGACCCAGTACTTC. Translating it yields CGGQVQETQYF.